A selection of T cell receptor beta chains follows, all from one sample in a study of T cell responses to AZD1222 COVID-19 vaccine. Only in-frame clones appear in the TCRdb table, and some are missing; sequencing was by immunoSEQ multiplex PCR. The sample has 73,000 or so clones, 80% seen once; the top ten hold about 50%. The starting material was peripheral blood, obtained 28 days after the second AZD1222 dose. The receptor source for this set is an adult who received the AZD1222 COVID-19 vaccine. CDR3s include the opening cysteine and the closing phenylalanine or tryptophan. Fields, in order: V gene, clone size, J gene, D gene, CDR3 DNA, CDR3 protein. D genes are given only for firm matches. For some rows the clone size is stated as once, few or many, or as a class when expanded; others skip it.

>TRBV19|-|TRBJ2-5|-
TGTGCCAGTAGTATAGTTGGGGGGCTCGAGACCCAGTACTTC
CASSIVGGLETQYF
>TRBV7-3|-|TRBJ2-1|-
TGTGCCAGCAGCTTAATGGCAGGGACCTACAATGAGCAGTTCTTC
CASSLMAGTYNEQFF
>TRBV28|-|TRBJ1-6|-
TGTGCCAGCAGTTTAGCGGGCTCCCACTCACCCCTCCACTTT
CASSLAGSHSPLHF
>TRBV3-1/TRBV3-2|once|TRBJ1-1|-
TGTGCCAGCAGCCGGGACTACGGAGTGGGAGGGTACACTGAAGCTTTCTTT
CASSRDYGVGGYTEAFF
>TRBV2|-|TRBJ2-2|TRBD2
TGTGCCAGCAGTGGGACTAGCGGGGCAGTCGGGGAGCTGTTTTTT
CASSGTSGAVGELFF
>TRBV6-2/TRBV6-3|-|TRBJ1-2|-
TGTGCCAGCAGTTACTCGGGGGGACGACGTACGGGCGGCTACACCTTC
CASSYSGGRRTGGYTF
>TRBV4-2|-|TRBJ1-3|-
TGTGCCAGCAGCCAAGAGGGCCCCCCGGGCTCTGGAAACACCATATATTTT
CASSQEGPPGSGNTIYF
>TRBV18|-|TRBJ2-2|TRBD2
TGTGCCAGCTCACCTGGACTAGCGGGAGGTACCGGGGAGCTGTTTTTT
CASSPGLAGGTGELFF
>TRBV18|-|TRBJ1-1|TRBD1
TGTGCCAGCTCAGCTCCGGGACAGGTGGTTTTGGCCACTGAAGCTTTCTTT
CASSAPGQVVLATEAFF
>TRBV7-9|-|TRBJ1-4|-
TGTGCCAGCAGCCGGCAACTGGACAGACAATCAACTAATGAAAAACTGTTTTTT
CASSRQLDRQSTNEKLFF
>TRBV5-8|-|TRBJ1-6|-
TGTGCCAGCAGCTTGCCGCGGAAAGATTCACCCCTCCACTTT
CASSLPRKDSPLHF
>TRBV6-5|-|TRBJ2-7|TRBD2
TGTGCCAGCAGTTACGAAGGACTAGCGGAAAACTACGAGCAGTACTTC
CASSYEGLAENYEQYF
>TRBV25-1|-|TRBJ1-2|TRBD1
TGTGCCAGCAGTGAGTTGGGACAGCCCTATGGCTACACCTTC
CASSELGQPYGYTF
>TRBV5-4|-|TRBJ2-7|-
TGTGCCAGCAGCTCCCCTAGCCTCGGAACAGCCTACGAGCAGTACTTC
CASSSPSLGTAYEQYF
>TRBV28|few|TRBJ2-1|-
TGTGCCAGCAGCAGCGGCGGCTCCTACAATGAGCAGTTCTTC
CASSSGGSYNEQFF
>TRBV11-2|-|TRBJ2-7|-
TGTGCCAGCACCGTTCGTCAGGGATCCGACGAGCAGTACTTC
CASTVRQGSDEQYF
>TRBV19|-|TRBJ2-1|-
TGTGCCAGTAGTCCCAACAGGGTGAATGAGCAGTTCTTC
CASSPNRVNEQFF
>TRBV10-2|-|TRBJ2-3|TRBD2
TGCGCCACTCGACTAGCGGGGATTCGGGGTACGCAGTATTTT
CATRLAGIRGTQYF
>TRBV6-6|-|TRBJ2-1|-
TGTGCCAGCAGTGGGCGACGGGCAGGGGGACTCAATGAGCAGTTCTTC
CASSGRRAGGLNEQFF
>TRBV7-3|-|TRBJ2-3|TRBD2
TGTGCCAGCAGCCCTCAGGGAGCGGGAACAGATACGCAGTATTTT
CASSPQGAGTDTQYF
>TRBV30|-|TRBJ1-4|TRBD1
TGTGCCTGGAGGGTAGGGACAGGCTCCGTCGGGAAACTGTTTTTT
CAWRVGTGSVGKLFF
>TRBV9|-|TRBJ1-5|-
TGTGCCAGCAGCGGCCAGGGATTCGGGAATCAGCCCCAGCATTTT
CASSGQGFGNQPQHF
>TRBV27|-|TRBJ1-1|-
TGTGCCAGCAGTTTCCGCAGGGACGAAGCTTTCTTT
CASSFRRDEAFF
>TRBV7-9|-|TRBJ2-1|-
TGTGCCAGCAGCTTAACTTACAATGAGCAGTTCTTC
CASSLTYNEQFF
>TRBV10-3|-|TRBJ1-5|-
TGTGCCATCAGTGAGAGAGTCGGGCCCCAGCATTTT
CAISERVGPQHF
>TRBV28|once|TRBJ2-2|TRBD1
TGTGCCAGCAGTTTCCAGGGGACAGGAAGCACCGGGGAGCTGTTTTTT
CASSFQGTGSTGELFF
>TRBV19|-|TRBJ1-2|TRBD1
TGTGCCAGTAGTATGAGGGACAGGGTCGTCGATGGCTACACCTTC
CASSMRDRVVDGYTF
>TRBV15|many|TRBJ2-7|TRBD1
TGTGCCACCAGCAGTACAGGACAGGTTAACTCCTACGAGCAGTACTTC
CATSSTGQVNSYEQYF
>TRBV29-1|few|TRBJ2-1|TRBD1
TGCAGCGTTGAGGGACAGGGAGGAGGGCTCTACAATGAGCAGTTCTTC
CSVEGQGGGLYNEQFF
>TRBV28|few|TRBJ2-7|-
TGTGCCAGCAGGCCACGAGACACCGATTCCTACGAGCAGTACTTC
CASRPRDTDSYEQYF
>TRBV28|-|TRBJ1-4|TRBD1
TGTGCCAGCAGTTCTGAGGGGGCGAGGGAAAAACTGTTTTTT
CASSSEGAREKLFF
>TRBV9|-|TRBJ1-5|-
TGTGCCAGCAGCGTAGACGGGAATCAGCCCCAGCATTTT
CASSVDGNQPQHF
>TRBV7-2|-|TRBJ2-5|-
TGTGCCAGCAGCTTGCCAGGGGAGACCCAGTACTTC
CASSLPGETQYF
>TRBV6-6|-|TRBJ2-7|-
TGTGCCAGTACGACGGATGAGGTTCACGAGCAGTACTTC
CASTTDEVHEQYF
>TRBV10-3|-|TRBJ2-7|TRBD2
TGTGCCACTGGACTAGCGGGGGGCTTCCCGTCATCCTACGAGCAGTACTTC
CATGLAGGFPSSYEQYF
>TRBV7-2|-|TRBJ1-3|-
TGTGCCAGCAGCTTCGTGCGATCTCGGTCTGGAAACACCATATATTTT
CASSFVRSRSGNTIYF
>TRBV19|-|TRBJ1-6|TRBD1
TGTGCCAGTAGGCGACAGGGGACCGGGAATTCACCCCTCCACTTT
CASRRQGTGNSPLHF
>TRBV6-5|-|TRBJ1-2|-
TGTGCCAGCAGTTACTCCCAGGGGAGGCACCATTTGGGCTACACCTTC
CASSYSQGRHHLGYTF
>TRBV15|-|TRBJ2-1|TRBD1
TGTGCCACCAGCAGACAGACAGGGCCGCAGTTCTTC
CATSRQTGPQFF
>TRBV11-3|-|TRBJ1-1|-
TGTGCCAGCAGCACTCAGGGGAACACTGAAGCTTTCTTT
CASSTQGNTEAFF
>TRBV11-2|few|TRBJ1-5|-
TGTGCCAGCAGCCTACAGGGAGATCAGCCCCAGCATTTT
CASSLQGDQPQHF
>TRBV7-2|-|TRBJ2-1|-
TGTGCCAGCAGCTTGGCCCTACTGGGAAACAATGAGCAGTTCTTC
CASSLALLGNNEQFF
>TRBV7-6|-|TRBJ2-1|TRBD1
TGTGCCAGCAGCCCAGGGACAGGCCTGAACAATGAGCAGTTCTTC
CASSPGTGLNNEQFF
>TRBV24-1|-|TRBJ2-1|TRBD1
TGTGCCACCGCACCGACCGGGACAGGGCTGGGGAATGAGCAGTTCTTC
CATAPTGTGLGNEQFF
>TRBV5-6|-|TRBJ1-6|-
TGTGCCAGCAGCTTGGGGGCAGAGAATTCACCCCTCCACTTT
CASSLGAENSPLHF
>TRBV3-1/TRBV3-2|-|TRBJ2-7|TRBD2
TGTGCCAGCAGCCTTGGACTAGCGGACGGCTACGAGCAGTACTTC
CASSLGLADGYEQYF
>TRBV19|-|TRBJ2-6|TRBD1
TGTGCCAGTGGCCGACAGGGGGCTGGGGCCAACGTCCTGACTTTC
CASGRQGAGANVLTF
>TRBV4-2|few|TRBJ1-2|-
TGTGCCAGCAGCCACACCGCGGGGGGGGATGGCTACACCTTC
CASSHTAGGDGYTF
>TRBV7-2|-|TRBJ2-3|TRBD2
TGTGCCAGCAGCCTTGGAGTAAGCGGGAGTACAGATACGCAGTATTTT
CASSLGVSGSTDTQYF
>TRBV7-2|-|TRBJ2-5|TRBD2
TGTGCCAGCAGCTTCGGGGCTAGCGGACAAGAGACCCAGTACTTC
CASSFGASGQETQYF
>TRBV28|-|TRBJ2-7|-
TGTGCCAGCAGTGTCGCACGCGTTTACGAGCAGTACTTC
CASSVARVYEQYF
>TRBV28|-|TRBJ1-5|-
TGTGCCAGCAGTTTAAGGGCCTATCAGCCCCAGCATTTT
CASSLRAYQPQHF
>TRBV28|once|TRBJ1-4|TRBD1
TGTGCCAGCAGACCTACAGGGGCGGGTGAAAAACTGTTTTTT
CASRPTGAGEKLFF
>TRBV5-4|few|TRBJ1-1|-
TGTGCCAGCAGCCCGCGGGTGGGGGGCGGTGAAGCTTTCTTT
CASSPRVGGGEAFF
>TRBV15|-|TRBJ2-5|-
TGTGCCACCAGCAGAGATCGGAGGGTGGAGACCCAGTACTTC
CATSRDRRVETQYF
>TRBV15|-|TRBJ1-3|-
TGTGCCACCTCATGGGATACCTTCTCTGGAAACACCATATATTTT
CATSWDTFSGNTIYF
>TRBV10-3|-|TRBJ1-5|-
TGTGCCATCAGTGGGGGACCTAGTTGGGGTCAGCCCCAGCATTTT
CAISGGPSWGQPQHF
>TRBV7-8|-|TRBJ2-7|-
TGTGCCAGCAGCCTCAAGGGTGACGTGTACGAGCAGTACTTC
CASSLKGDVYEQYF